This T cell receptor (beta chain) was sequenced in a study of cytomegalovirus exposure and HLA in healthy donors. Whole-study context: HLA-typed donors were the source of 80 million to 90 million unique TCRs, which an early data release held. Among over 350 genotyped donors, 65% to 90% fell in the Caucasian-associated ancestry cluster.

The germline CDR1 and CDR2 sequences are MNHEY and SVGAGI. This CDR3 has 16 residues. V was pared by 4 bases and J by 2 bases, with 6 bases of the junction left unmatched. Whole-study findings and limits: The classifier was said to identify cytomegalovirus status with high specificity and sensitivity. The study listed roughly 160 cytomegalovirus-associated TCR beta chains.

A multiplex PCR was run with 60 Vbeta primers and 13 Jbeta primers. TCRdb's copy holds only in-frame clones and misses some; the assay was immunoSEQ multiplex PCR. The table includes around 160,000 clones, around 79% detected once. Note on this clone: The antigen remains unidentified.

Sequencing input: PBMCs. The genes are TRBV6-5 and TRBJ2-5; 11 positions agree with TRBD2. The receptor was derived from a male donor in good health and CMV-seropositive. The CDR3 protein is CASSLIAGGSQETQYF. The CDR3 DNA follows: TGTGCCAGCAGTTTGATAGCGGGGGGGAGTCAAGAGACCCAGTACTTC.